The 15 T cell receptor beta chains listed next were all sequenced from one sample in a study of monozygotic twins with inflammatory bowel disease. TCRdb reworked the 5' RACE reads into one entry per CDR3 protein, no DNA. The sample totals about 380,000 distinct CDR3 sequences. The material sequenced was blood. All receptors derive from a human donor with ulcerative colitis or Crohn's disease, or a healthy co-twin of an affected twin (not recorded which).

The chain joins TRBV4-2 to TRBJ1-5; with no DNA, the TCRdb D assignment of TRBD1 cannot be verified. This CDR3 spans 15 amino acids. Germline CDR1 is LGHNA and CDR2 is YNFKEQ. CDR3: CASSQDGQGDQPQHF.

The chain employs TRBV20-1 and TRBJ2-1; lacking DNA, the TRBD1 call made by TCRdb goes unchecked. CDR3 size: 14 residues. Looked up from germline, CDR1 is DFQATT and CDR2 is SNEGSKA (reference sequence). The CDR3 spells CSAIHRRGYNEQFF.

This rearrangement joins TRBV20-1 to TRBJ2-3; lacking DNA, the TRBD2 call made by TCRdb goes unchecked. CDR3 length equals 17 residues. Germline values: CDR1 DFQATT, CDR2 SNEGSKA (reference sequence). CDR3 amino acids: CSARQIWTSGGADTQYF.

The V call is TRBV5-1, the J call TRBJ2-3. The CDR3 runs to 14 residues. The V gene's germline CDR1 is SGHRS and CDR2 YFSETQ. The CDR3 here is CASTSTSSTDTQYF.

The V gene is TRBV3-1, the J gene TRBJ2-7; as DNA is missing, the TRBD1 call by TCRdb cannot be tested. Germline V lookup: CDR1 LGHDT, CDR2 YNNKEL (reference sequence). CDR3 size: 14 residues. The CDR3 spells CASSLGHPVYEQYF.

The rearrangement links TRBV12-3 or TRBV12-4 to TRBJ1-5; TCRdb reports TRBD1, a call that lacks DNA to check it against. There are 15 residues in the CDR3. CDR3 residues: CASRAEGARDQPQHF.

The CDR3 is CASSRTFSPGQPYEQYF. The rearrangement uses TRBV4-1 and TRBJ2-7; the D gene TCRdb calls, TRBD1, cannot be checked with no DNA. Germline values: CDR1 MGHRA, CDR2 YSYEKL. The CDR3 length is 17 residues.

The chain employs TRBV7-3 and TRBJ2-3; TCRdb's D call, TRBD2, is unchecked because there is no DNA. The germline V gene encodes CDR1 SGHTA and CDR2 FQGTGA. CDR3 length: 18 residues. CDR3 amino acids: CASSLRTSGIRTSDTQYF.

V and J are TRBV30 and TRBJ2-7. This CDR3 is 11 amino acids long. Germline loops: CDR1 GTSNPN, CDR2 SVGIG (reference sequence). The CDR3 spells CAWSISQEQYF.

This rearrangement joins TRBV24-1 to TRBJ2-5. CDR3 length: 14 residues. CDR1 is KGHDR and CDR2 is SFDVKD in the germline V gene. The CDR3 reads CATSERVFGETQYF.

The J gene is TRBJ2-7, the V gene TRBV6-6; lacking DNA, the TRBD1 call made by TCRdb goes unchecked. Germline V CDR1 and CDR2: MNHNY, SVGAGI (reference sequence). This CDR3 comprises 13 residues. CDR3 amino acids: CASSPRRQNEQYF.

V gene TRBV4-1 combines with J gene TRBJ2-3; checking the TCRdb D call of TRBD1 is not possible without DNA. This CDR3 has 19 residues. Germline V lookup: CDR1 MGHRA, CDR2 YSYEKL. CDR3: CASSQDGLGVSFGTDTQYF.

The CDR3 protein is CASILLSGNTIYF. The chain joins TRBV12-3 or TRBV12-4 to TRBJ1-3. The CDR3 is 13 residues long.

V gene TRBV4-2 combines with J gene TRBJ2-3; TCRdb designates TRBD2, a call that cannot be tested without DNA. This CDR3 region has 19 residues. Germline V gene sequence: CDR1 LGHNA, CDR2 YNFKEQ. CDR3: CASSQAAAGGPMSTDTQYF.

The genes are TRBV7-2 and TRBJ2-5; TCRdb's D call, TRBD1, is unchecked because there is no DNA. The CDR3 is made up of 14 amino acids. Per germline, CDR1 SGHTA and CDR2 FQGNSA. The CDR3 region is CASSPRRDQETQYF.